The clone carrying this T cell receptor beta chain showed up just a few times. This entry comes from a study of blood T cell repertoires in COVID-19. Study context: Spain, Italy and the United States supplied samples that represented acute and convalescent COVID-19.

In the authors' methods: Nucleated cell number was recorded as an estimate derived from reference gene primer amplification. The table came from immunoSEQ multiplex PCR; TCRdb's copy has only in-frame clones and leaves some out. For V, J and clone size, that table is used; D and trimming come from the DNA. The repertoire includes more than 95,000 clones, roughly 85% of them detected once, and 15% sits in the top ten. Germline lookup yields CDR1 KGHSH and CDR2 LQKENI. The CDR3 is made up of 14 amino acids. Trimming stripped 5 bases from V and 7 bases from J, with 15 bases between. The receptor was isolated from a woman aged 80 or older with acute or convalescent COVID-19. This chain connects TRBV18 to TRBJ2-1, with TRBD2 as a possible D gene (5 bases). The sample consisted of peripheral blood. The CDR3 loop reads CASSTGLVGNEQFF. In DNA, the CDR3 is TGTGCCAGCTCAACCGGACTCGTGGGGAATGAGCAGTTCTTC.